This T cell receptor (beta chain) was sequenced for a study of shared clonotypes between healthy human individuals. As defined, naive CD8 cells were CD45RO-negative and positively selected for CCR7, with terminally differentiated effector memory CD45RA+ cells excluded. V dropped 4 bases and J dropped 1 base, with 22 bases sitting between them. Germline V lookup: CDR1 SGHDT, CDR2 YYEEEE. The CDR3 is 18 residues long. Clones were read by immunoSEQ multiplex PCR, and TCRdb kept only the in-frame ones, dropping some. The data hold 2 million to 2.5 million clones, with approximately 94% observed a single time.

The chain carries TRBV5-6 and TRBJ2-3, with D possibly matching TRBD2 (5 bases). Sequencing was carried out using naive CD8+ T cells sorted from blood. The TCR comes from a young man in good health. The CDR3 region is CASSDPIRTLDRTDTQYF. The DNA of the CDR3 is TGTGCCAGCAGCGACCCCATACGGACTTTAGACCGCACAGATACGCAGTATTTT.